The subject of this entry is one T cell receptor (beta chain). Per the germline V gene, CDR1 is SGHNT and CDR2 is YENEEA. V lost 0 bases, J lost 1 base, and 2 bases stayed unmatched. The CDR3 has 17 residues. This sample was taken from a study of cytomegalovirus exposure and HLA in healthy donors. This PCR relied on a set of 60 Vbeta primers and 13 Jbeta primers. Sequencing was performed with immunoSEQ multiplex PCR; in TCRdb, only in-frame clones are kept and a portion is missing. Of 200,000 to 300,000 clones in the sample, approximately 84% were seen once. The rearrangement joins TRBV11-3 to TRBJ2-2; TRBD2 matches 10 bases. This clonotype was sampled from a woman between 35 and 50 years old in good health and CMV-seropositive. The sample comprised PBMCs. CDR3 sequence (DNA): TGTGCCAGCAGCTTAGAGGCTAGCGGGAGGAACACCGGGGAGCTGTTTTTT. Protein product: CASSLEASGRNTGELFF.